This T cell receptor (beta chain) was sequenced in a study of cytomegalovirus exposure and HLA in healthy donors. Study-wide points: In vitro testing confirmed a few CMV-associated chains as specific for CMV antigens.

The CDR3 has 14 residues. The V and J ends lost 4 bases and 8 bases, in that order; junction bases with no gene match: 6. Germline lookup yields CDR1 SGHTA and CDR2 FQGNSA. To note about this clone: The antigen is unknown.

Generated by immunoSEQ multiplex PCR, the TCRdb table keeps only in-frame clones and is missing some. The table records more than 70,000 clones, approximately 94% of them present only once. Sequencing input: PBMCs. The J gene is TRBJ1-4, the V gene TRBV7-2; 8 nucleotides match TRBD1. This TCR derives from a woman aged 18-29 years in good health and CMV-seronegative. The CDR3 loop is CASSSRTGSEKLFF. CDR3 nucleotide sequence: TGTGCCAGCAGCTCCAGGACAGGGAGCGAAAAACTGTTTTTT.